These T cell receptor beta chains were read from a single sample in a study of blood T cell repertoires in COVID-19. Sequenced by immunoSEQ multiplex PCR; TCRdb stores in-frame clones only, minus some. The data contain about 150,000 clones, about 86% of them singletons. Sequencing was carried out using PBMCs or T cells enriched from blood (not recorded which). Receptors originate from a middle-aged man who had recovered from COVID-19. Each CDR3 is given with its conserved first and last residue. The D gene is left open where the match is weak. Clone size is not always given. Where it is, it says once, few, many or a class for expanded clones.

d_call clone_size j_call v_call cdr3_aa cdr3_nt
NA NA TRBJ1-5 TRBV18 CASSPGTPGASQPQHF TGTGCCAGCTCACCTGGGACACCCGGGGCCTCTCAGCCCCAGCATTTT
NA once TRBJ2-7 TRBV6-2/TRBV6-3 CASSLQGRLGEQYF TGTGCCAGCAGCCTACAGGGTAGGTTGGGAGAGCAGTACTTC
TRBD2 few TRBJ2-2 TRBV9 CASSPSPTSGGRGTGELFF TGTGCCAGCAGCCCGAGTCCTACTAGCGGGGGGCGGGGCACCGGGGAGCTGTTTTTT
NA NA TRBJ1-4 TRBV3-1/TRBV3-2 CASRIGGTNEKLFF TGTGCCAGCAGGATAGGGGGAACTAATGAAAAACTGTTTTTT
NA NA TRBJ2-6 TRBV5-1 CASRSTAHSGANVLTF TGCGCCAGCAGGTCGACAGCCCACTCTGGGGCCAACGTCCTGACTTTC
TRBD1 NA TRBJ2-7 TRBV7-2 CASSTRQGSHEQYF TGTGCCAGCAGCACCAGACAGGGGAGCCACGAGCAGTACTTC
TRBD1 NA TRBJ1-2 TRBV12-3/TRBV12-4 CASRQGTGSGYTF TGTGCCAGCAGACAGGGGACAGGGTCTGGCTACACCTTC
NA NA TRBJ2-4 TRBV7-2 CASSLNAQIRDKNIQYF TGTGCCAGCAGCTTAAACGCTCAAATACGGGACAAAAACATTCAGTACTTC
TRBD1 NA TRBJ2-5 TRBV2 CASGPGQGVMTETQYF TGTGCCAGCGGGCCGGGACAGGGTGTAATGACTGAGACCCAGTACTTC
NA NA TRBJ2-5 TRBV7-9 CASSGETQYF TGTGCCAGCTCCGGGGAGACCCAGTACTTC
TRBD2 NA TRBJ2-3 TRBV7-9 CASAGDYSDTQYF TGTGCCAGCGCTGGGGACTACTCTGATACGCAGTATTTT
TRBD2 NA TRBJ2-3 TRBV7-8 CASSQTSRGDTQYF TGTGCCAGCAGCCAGACTAGCCGAGGAGATACGCAGTATTTT
TRBD1 NA TRBJ1-3 TRBV7-9 CASSLTPGQGSSGNTIYF TGTGCCAGCAGCTTAACACCGGGACAGGGTTCCTCTGGAAACACCATATATTTT
NA few TRBJ1-1 TRBV6-5 CASSTGLLNTEAFF TGTGCCAGCAGTACGGGACTCTTGAACACTGAAGCTTTCTTT
TRBD1 NA TRBJ1-4 TRBV10-3 CAISESNGQGDEKLFF TGTGCCATCAGTGAGTCGAATGGGCAGGGGGATGAAAAACTGTTTTTT
NA NA TRBJ1-5 TRBV7-2 CASSRYGSPEPQHF TGTGCCAGCAGCCGCTACGGGAGTCCTGAGCCCCAGCATTTT
TRBD2 NA TRBJ2-1 TRBV7-9 CASSFGLADNEQFF TGTGCCAGCAGCTTCGGACTAGCCGACAATGAGCAGTTCTTC
TRBD1 few TRBJ1-1 TRBV25-1 CASSETGGLGFSFF TGTGCCAGCAGTGAAACAGGGGGCCTTGGTTTTTCTTTCTTT
NA NA TRBJ2-5 TRBV12-3/TRBV12-4 CASSPQETQYF TGTGCCAGCAGTCCTCAAGAGACCCAGTACTTC
NA NA TRBJ2-1 TRBV7-3 CASSLTRTALNEQFF TGTGCCAGCAGCTTAACGAGGACTGCCCTCAATGAGCAGTTCTTC
TRBD2 once TRBJ2-7 TRBV7-2 CASSLWGRLAGIREQYF TGTGCCAGCAGCTTATGGGGAAGACTAGCGGGGATACGCGAGCAGTACTTC
TRBD1 NA TRBJ1-4 TRBV5-1 CASSSTGGKGEKLFF TGCGCCAGCAGCTCCACAGGGGGGAAAGGGGAAAAACTGTTTTTT
TRBD1 NA TRBJ1-2 TRBV6-5 CASRPPGQLARGYTF TGTGCCAGCAGACCTCCGGGACAGCTAGCCCGGGGCTACACCTTC
TRBD1 NA TRBJ1-4 TRBV6-5 CASSSDRGREKLFF TGTGCCAGCAGTTCTGACAGGGGGCGTGAAAAACTGTTTTTT
NA NA TRBJ1-1 TRBV3-1/TRBV3-2 CASSHTGRGAEAFF TGTGCCAGCAGCCACACAGGGAGAGGCGCTGAAGCTTTCTTT
TRBD1 NA TRBJ1-1 TRBV7-2 CASSVGVQGATAFF TGTGCCAGCAGCGTAGGAGTACAGGGGGCCACGGCTTTCTTT
NA NA TRBJ1-2 TRBV7-9 CASSFRVPGELYGYTF TGTGCCAGCAGCTTCCGCGTTCCAGGGGAACTCTATGGCTACACCTTC
TRBD2 NA TRBJ2-1 TRBV3-1/TRBV3-2 CASTSGYNEQFF TGTGCCAGCACTAGCGGGTACAATGAGCAGTTCTTC
NA NA TRBJ1-1 TRBV7-9 CASSLTPNTEAFF TGTGCCAGCAGCTTGACACCGAACACTGAAGCTTTCTTT
NA few TRBJ1-1 TRBV28 CASSTPGGGFGGGTEAFF TGTGCCAGCAGTACCCCAGGTGGGGGGTTCGGGGGTGGGACTGAAGCTTTCTTT
NA NA TRBJ1-3 TRBV6-9 CASSSGSPGNTIYF TGTGCCAGCAGTTCAGGGTCACCTGGAAACACCATATATTTT
NA few TRBJ1-1 TRBV6-5 CASRDYTVRDTEAFF TGTGCCAGCAGGGACTACACGGTTAGGGACACTGAAGCTTTCTTT
TRBD2 NA TRBJ2-1 TRBV15 CATSSGTSLYNEQFF TGTGCCACCAGCAGCGGGACTAGCCTCTACAATGAGCAGTTCTTC
NA NA TRBJ2-1 TRBV5-1 CASSLGVGAREQFF TGCGCCAGCAGCTTGGGTGTGGGGGCTCGTGAGCAGTTCTTC
NA NA TRBJ1-4 TRBV5-1 CASSLVGETNEKLFF TGCGCCAGCAGCTTGGTCGGTGAAACTAATGAAAAACTGTTTTTT
TRBD1 once TRBJ1-2 TRBV4-3 CASSQDPGSGTVGGYTF TGCGCCAGCAGCCAAGATCCGGGGTCCGGGACAGTCGGTGGCTACACCTTC
NA NA TRBJ2-7 TRBV3-1/TRBV3-2 CASSQDRRPLYEQYF TGTGCCAGCAGCCAAGACCGGAGGCCCCTCTACGAGCAGTACTTC
TRBD1 NA TRBJ1-2 TRBV10-3 CAISGTDGYGYTF TGTGCCATCAGCGGGACAGACGGATATGGCTACACCTTC
NA NA TRBJ2-7 TRBV19 CASSIGGAYEQYF TGTGCCAGTAGTATCGGCGGAGCCTACGAGCAGTACTTC
NA few TRBJ1-5 TRBV6-5 CASSRDGVSQPQHF TGTGCCAGCAGCCGTGACGGGGTCAGTCAGCCCCAGCATTTT
NA NA TRBJ2-7 TRBV12-5 CASGGGKGYEQYF TGTGCTAGTGGAGGGGGAAAGGGCTACGAGCAGTACTTC
TRBD2 NA TRBJ2-1 TRBV5-5 CASSSGLAGGRGEQFF TGTGCCAGCAGCAGCGGACTAGCGGGGGGCCGCGGTGAGCAGTTCTTC
TRBD1 NA TRBJ2-5 TRBV5-1 CASSEGQGWGETQYF TGCGCCAGCAGCGAAGGACAGGGTTGGGGGGAGACCCAGTACTTC
NA NA TRBJ1-3 TRBV9 CASSVKPGHRSGNTIYF TGTGCCAGCAGCGTTAAACCGGGACACCGCTCTGGAAACACCATATATTTT
TRBD2 NA TRBJ2-2 TRBV7-9 CASSLVSGGNTGELFF TGTGCCAGCAGCTTGGTCAGCGGGGGGAACACCGGGGAGCTGTTTTTT
NA NA TRBJ2-1 TRBV2 CASTLGGGGSSYNEQFF TGTGCCAGCACTTTGGGGGGAGGCGGAAGCTCCTACAATGAGCAGTTCTTC